The clone carrying this T cell receptor (beta chain) was counted at least ten times. Germline V lookup: CDR1 DFQATT, CDR2 SNEGSKA (reference sequence). V was clipped by 6 bases and J by 0 bases, with 9 bases between them. This CDR3 comprises 13 residues. The sample originates from a study of T cells in Graves' hyperthyroidism and ophthalmopathy. As for the study in general: Specimen type is peripheral blood, collected at initial diagnosis prior to any treatment.

From RNA transcripts, TCR beta CDR3 regions were amplified. HTBI primers were employed in a first-round RT-PCR of the TCR CDR3. Each CDR3 protein is one row after TCRdb ran MiXCR on the multiplex PCR reads. The profile shows 700,000 to 950,000 distinct CDR3 sequences, roughly a third of them singletons. The study enrolled patients aged 18 to 65 with newly diagnosed hyperthyroidism of under 2 months' duration. The specimen sequenced was blood. This rearrangement joins TRBV20-1 to TRBJ1-5; D ambiguous. The sequence was obtained from a woman aged 40 to 49 with Graves' hyperthyroidism. In DNA form, the CDR3 reads TGCAGTGCGAGGACGGATAGCAATCAGCCCCAGCATTTT. Protein product: CSARTDSNQPQHF.